A single sample is the source of the 18 T cell receptor beta chains below, sequenced in a study of blood T cell repertoires in COVID-19. Data came from immunoSEQ multiplex PCR; TCRdb stores just in-frame clones and leaves some out. The sample comprises roughly 87,000 clones, about 80% of which are singletons, and 4% to 5% rests with the top ten. The material sequenced was peripheral blood. Every receptor here comes from a woman aged 50 to 60 with acute or convalescent COVID-19.

This chain joins TRBV4-1 and TRBJ2-1; a possible D gene is TRBD1 (5 bases). Germline V gene sequence: CDR1 MGHRA, CDR2 YSYEKL. V was clipped by 3 bases and J by 10 bases, with 16 bases between them. This CDR3 comprises 14 residues. Here the CDR3 reads CASSHVGLKGEQFF. The DNA for the CDR3 is TGCGCCAGCAGCCATGTGGGGCTAAAGGGCGAGCAGTTCTTC.

J is TRBJ1-2 and V is TRBV27; D is perhaps TRBD1 (5 bases). The CDR3 sequence is 13 residues long. The germline gives CDR1 MNHEY, CDR2 SMNVEV (reference sequence). V lost 2 bases to trimming and J lost 4 bases, with 8 bases between them. CDR3: CASSLGGSYGYTF. Written as DNA, the CDR3 is TGTGCCAGCAGTTTAGGGGGGAGCTATGGCTACACCTTC.

The rearrangement links TRBV29-1 to TRBJ1-5; possible D gene TRBD1, 6 bases. The germline V gene encodes CDR1 SQVTM and CDR2 ANQGSEA. The CDR3 sequence is 13 residues long. The V gene lost 7 bases and the J gene lost 3 bases, with 13 bases spanning the gap. The CDR3 spells CSATAGVNQPQHF. The DNA for the CDR3 is TGCAGCGCTACCGCAGGGGTCAATCAGCCCCAGCATTTT.

The DNA for the CDR3 is TGTGCCAGCAGCGTAGGCCGGGACAGGCAAGACGAGCAGTACTTC. This translates into CASSVGRDRQDEQYF. The chain links TRBV7-9 to TRBJ2-7, with TRBD1 matching 8 bases. Germline CDR1 and CDR2: SEHNR and FQNEAQ (reference sequence). The V segment lost 5 bases and the J segment 5 bases; nucleotides outside the gene matches: 11. The CDR3 extends over 15 amino acids.

This clone occurred once. The chain is built from TRBV3-1 (or the pseudogene TRBV3-2) and TRBJ1-1; D remains ambiguous. The CDR3 contains 13 residues. V lost 4 bases to trimming and J lost 3 bases, with 9 bases between them. Per germline, CDR1 LGHDT and CDR2 YNNKEL (reference sequence). DNA for the CDR3: TGTGCCAGCAGCCCCCAGGCCCACACTGAAGCTTTCTTT. It encodes CASSPQAHTEAFF.

This clone was recorded once. This chain uses TRBV28 with TRBJ2-7; TRBD1 matches at 7 bases. V was pared by 6 bases and J by 8 bases, with 13 bases of the junction left unmatched. Germline lookup yields CDR1 MDHEN and CDR2 SYDVKM. This CDR3 has 14 residues. As DNA, the CDR3 is TGTGCCAGCAGGTCCCCGGGACAGAAGTTGCAGCAGTACTTC. Its protein product is CASRSPGQKLQQYF.

This chain uses TRBV2 with TRBJ2-3; possible D gene TRBD2, 6 bases. The CDR3 length is 15 residues. Trimming removed 9 bases at V and 3 bases at J, with 19 bases between. In germline, CDR1 is SNHLY, CDR2 FYNNEI. The DNA of the CDR3 is TGTGCCAGTTTCGAGCGGGTCTTGGTGACAGATACGCAGTATTTT. This translates into CASFERVLVTDTQYF.

The rearrangement links TRBV2 to TRBJ2-2; D might be TRBD2 (7 bases). The germline V gene has CDR1 SNHLY and CDR2 FYNNEI. CDR3 length: 15 amino acids. The ends were cut back, 0 bases at V and 8 bases at J, with 13 bases in the middle. This chain's CDR3 is CASSEAGGPAGELFF. The DNA of the CDR3 is TGTGCCAGCAGTGAAGCGGGGGGGCCTGCTGGGGAGCTGTTTTTT.

In DNA form, the CDR3 reads TGTGCCTGGAGTGACCATCAGGGCTTAAATGAAAAACTGTTTTTT. Its protein is CAWSDHQGLNEKLFF. This rearrangement joins TRBV30 to TRBJ1-4; D perhaps matches TRBD1 (5 bases). The germline CDR1 and CDR2 sequences are GTSNPN and SVGIG (reference sequence). This CDR3 is 15 amino acids long. With 1 base removed from V and 5 bases from J, the gap between germline ends came to 14 bases.

This sequence joins TRBV13 and TRBJ1-6; 11 bases fit TRBD1. Trimming took 5 bases from V and 8 from J; bases not matched to a gene: 8. Germline V CDR1 and CDR2: PRHDT, FYEKMQ (reference sequence). The CDR3 has 16 residues. The CDR3 nucleotides read TGTGCCAGCAGCGCCTCGGACAGGGGGCTGTATTCACCCCTCCACTTT. Its translation is CASSASDRGLYSPLHF.

The DNA of the CDR3 is TGCAGCACTTGGGCCGGGGGAACCGGGGAGCTGTTTTTT. The encoded protein is CSTWAGGTGELFF. The chain joins TRBV29-1 to TRBJ2-2; TRBD2 is a possible D gene (6 bases). CDR3 length: 13 amino acids. V shed 8 bases and J shed 5 bases, with 15 bases lying between them. Germline V CDR1 and CDR2: SQVTM, ANQGSEA.

The chain carries TRBV5-1 and TRBJ2-5; 9 bases fit TRBD2. The CDR3 extends over 18 amino acids. With 2 bases clipped from V and 5 bases from J, the junction kept 16 bases outside the gene matches. CDR1 is SGHRS and CDR2 is YFSETQ in the germline V gene. The DNA of the CDR3 is TGCGCCAGCAGCTTTCTTAGTTCTAGCGGGGACCTCCGGGAGACCCAGTACTTC. Protein: CASSFLSSSGDLRETQYF.

This rearrangement joins TRBV3-1 (or the pseudogene TRBV3-2) to TRBJ1-5, with 8 bases identical to TRBD1. V trimming: 1 base; J trimming: 1 base; junction bases outside the gene matches: 12. In germline, CDR1 is LGHDT, CDR2 YNNKEL (reference sequence). The CDR3 is made up of 19 amino acids. This chain's CDR3 is CASSQGGADRAQSNQPQHF. The CDR3 DNA sequence: TGTGCCAGCAGCCAAGGCGGAGCGGACAGGGCCCAGAGCAATCAGCCCCAGCATTTT.

Only a few counts were recorded for this clone. The chain has TRBV28 and TRBJ1-6; TRBD1 matches at 7 bases. The V segment lost 4 bases and the J segment 5 bases; nucleotides outside the gene matches: 5. Germline-derived CDR1 and CDR2 are MDHEN and SYDVKM. The CDR3 has 15 residues. The CDR3: CASSSTGADNSPLHF. CDR3 DNA: TGTGCCAGCAGTTCCACAGGGGCCGATAATTCACCCCTCCACTTT.

There are a few counts of this clone. This chain connects TRBV6-5 to TRBJ2-1; D possibly corresponds to TRBD1 (5 bases). This CDR3 is 16 amino acids long. V lost 3 bases and J lost 0, with 12 bases in between. Germline V gives CDR1 MNHEY, CDR2 SVGAGI. Here the CDR3 DNA reads TGTGCCAGCAGTTATTCGACCCAGGGCTCCTACAATGAGCAGTTCTTC. It encodes CASSYSTQGSYNEQFF.

V usage is TRBV4-2 and J usage is TRBJ1-6, with D maybe TRBD1 (6 bases). The germline gives CDR1 LGHNA, CDR2 YNFKEQ. This CDR3 has 19 amino acids. With 0 bases removed from V and 4 bases from J, the gap between germline ends came to 19 bases. Written as DNA, the CDR3 is TGTGCCAGCAGCCAAGAGGCCGCCGGACAGACGCGGTATAATTCACCCCTCCACTTT. Its protein product is CASSQEAAGQTRYNSPLHF.

The chain couples TRBV30 to TRBJ1-3; 8 bases line up with TRBD1. The junction had 3 bases not matched to a gene; V was cut back by 3 bases and J by 2 bases. From germline, CDR1 is GTSNPN and CDR2 SVGIG (reference sequence). This CDR3 has 14 amino acids. CDR3: CAWRRTGTGNTIYF. The CDR3 DNA is TGTGCCTGGAGAAGGACAGGGACTGGAAACACCATATATTTT.

The chain carries TRBV5-1 and TRBJ1-1, with D perhaps matching TRBD1 (5 bases). This CDR3 spans 15 amino acids. Trimming shortened V by 4 bases and J by 7 bases, and 20 bases separated the two germline ends. Germline CDR1 SGHRS, CDR2 YFSETQ. The DNA of the CDR3 is TGCGCCAGCAGCCGCACTTCGACAGATGCCGTTGAAGCTTTCTTT. This gives the protein CASSRTSTDAVEAFF.